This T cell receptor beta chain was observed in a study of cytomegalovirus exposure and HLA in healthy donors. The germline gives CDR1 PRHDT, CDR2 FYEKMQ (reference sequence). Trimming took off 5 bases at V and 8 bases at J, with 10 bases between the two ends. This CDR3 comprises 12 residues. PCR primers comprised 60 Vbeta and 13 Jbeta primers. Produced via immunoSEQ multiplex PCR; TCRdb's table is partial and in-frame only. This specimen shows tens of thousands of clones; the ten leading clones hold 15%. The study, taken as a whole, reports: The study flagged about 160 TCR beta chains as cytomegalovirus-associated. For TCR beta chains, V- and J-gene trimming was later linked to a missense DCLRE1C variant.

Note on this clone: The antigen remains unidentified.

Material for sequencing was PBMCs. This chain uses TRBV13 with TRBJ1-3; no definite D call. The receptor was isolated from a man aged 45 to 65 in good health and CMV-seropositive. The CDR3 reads CASSPRGDTIYF. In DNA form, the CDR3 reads TGTGCCAGCAGCCCACGGGGAGACACCATATATTTT.